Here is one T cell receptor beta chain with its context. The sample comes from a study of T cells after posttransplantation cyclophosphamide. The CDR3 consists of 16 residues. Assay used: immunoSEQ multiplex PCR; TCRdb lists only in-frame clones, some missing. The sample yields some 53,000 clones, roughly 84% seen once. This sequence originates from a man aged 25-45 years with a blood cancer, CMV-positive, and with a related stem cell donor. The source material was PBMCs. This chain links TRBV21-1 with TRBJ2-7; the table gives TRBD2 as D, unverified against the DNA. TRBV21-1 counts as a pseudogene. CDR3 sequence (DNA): TGTGCCAGCACGGGGAGAGGGAGGGCGACAGACTACGAGCAGTACTTC. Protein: CASTGRGRATDYEQYF.